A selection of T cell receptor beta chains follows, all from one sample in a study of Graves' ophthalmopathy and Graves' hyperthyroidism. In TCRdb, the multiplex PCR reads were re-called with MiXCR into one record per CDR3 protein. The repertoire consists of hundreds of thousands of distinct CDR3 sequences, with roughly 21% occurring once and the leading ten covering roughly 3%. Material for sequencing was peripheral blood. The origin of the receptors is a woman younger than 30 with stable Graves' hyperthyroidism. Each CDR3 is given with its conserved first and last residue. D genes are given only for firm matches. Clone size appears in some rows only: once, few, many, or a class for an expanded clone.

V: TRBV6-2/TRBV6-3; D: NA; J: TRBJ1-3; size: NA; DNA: TGTGCCAGCAGTTACTCTCCGGGCCTCTCTGGAAACACCATATATTTT; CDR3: CASSYSPGLSGNTIYF
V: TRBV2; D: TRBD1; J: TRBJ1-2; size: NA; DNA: TGTGCCAGCAGTGAAGCTGGGACAGAACACTATGGCTACACCTTC; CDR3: CASSEAGTEHYGYTF
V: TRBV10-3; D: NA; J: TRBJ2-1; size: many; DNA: TGTGCCACTAGCCGGGACATGCTACGGGATGAGCAGTTCTTC; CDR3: CATSRDMLRDEQFF
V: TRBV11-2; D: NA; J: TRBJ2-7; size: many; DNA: TGTGCCAGCAGCTTAGATGTCGGGAGCTCCTACGAGCAGTACTTC; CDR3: CASSLDVGSSYEQYF
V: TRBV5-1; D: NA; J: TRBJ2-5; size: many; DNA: TGCGCCAGCAGCTTGGTGGCCGGGACAAACTACGAGACCCAGTACTTC; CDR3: CASSLVAGTNYETQYF
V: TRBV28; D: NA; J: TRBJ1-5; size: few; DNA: TGTGCGTTGGGGGGAAAGAGCAATCAGCCCCAGCATTTT; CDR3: CALGGKSNQPQHF
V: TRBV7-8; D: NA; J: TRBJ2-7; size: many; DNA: TGTGCCAGCAGCTTAGCTCACGAGCAGTACTTC; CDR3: CASSLAHEQYF
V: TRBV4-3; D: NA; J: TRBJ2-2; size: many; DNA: TGCGCCAGCAGCCAACTACCGGGACTCACCACCGGGGAGCTGTTTTTT; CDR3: CASSQLPGLTTGELFF
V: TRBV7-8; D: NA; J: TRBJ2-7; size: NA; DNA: TGTGCCAGCAGCTTAGACCCGGAAGGGTCGCCCTACGAGCAGTACTTC; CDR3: CASSLDPEGSPYEQYF
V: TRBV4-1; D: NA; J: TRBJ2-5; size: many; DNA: TGCGCCAGCAGCCAAAGACAGAAACAAGAGACCCAGTACTTC; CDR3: CASSQRQKQETQYF
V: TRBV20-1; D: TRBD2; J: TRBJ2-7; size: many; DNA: TGCAGTGCTACCCCGACTAGCGGCGAGCAGTACTTC; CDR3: CSATPTSGEQYF
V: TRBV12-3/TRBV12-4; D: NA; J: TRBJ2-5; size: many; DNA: TGTGCCACCGGACTGAACCAAGAGACCCAGTACTTC; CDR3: CATGLNQETQYF
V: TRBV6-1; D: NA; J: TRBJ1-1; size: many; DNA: TGTGCCAGCAGCCAGGGCGGTTGGGCCACTGAAGCTTTCTTT; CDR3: CASSQGGWATEAFF
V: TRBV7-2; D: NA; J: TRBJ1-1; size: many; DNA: TGTGCCAGCAGCCGCAGAGTTCGGGACACTGAAGCTTTCTTT; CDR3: CASSRRVRDTEAFF
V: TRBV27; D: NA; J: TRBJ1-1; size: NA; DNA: TGTGCCAGCAGATCGACCCCAGGGATGAACACTGAAGCTTTCTTT; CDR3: CASRSTPGMNTEAFF
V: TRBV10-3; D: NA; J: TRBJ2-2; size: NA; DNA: TGTGCCATCAGTGAGCCCCGGCCCCTGTATTTGACCGGGGAGCTGTTTTTT; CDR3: CAISEPRPLYLTGELFF
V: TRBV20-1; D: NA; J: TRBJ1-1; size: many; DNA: TGCAGTGCCCTCCCCGACTTTATCCGGCTTATAGGAGAAGCTTTCTTT; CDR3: CSALPDFIRLIGEAFF
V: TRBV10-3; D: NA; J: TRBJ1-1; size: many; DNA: TGTGCCATCAGTGACAGGGGTGACACTGAAGCTTTCTTT; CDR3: CAISDRGDTEAFF
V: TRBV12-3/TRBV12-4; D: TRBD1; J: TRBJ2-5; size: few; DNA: TGTGCCAGCAGTTTTGGGACAGGGAAAGAGACCCAGTACTTC; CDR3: CASSFGTGKETQYF
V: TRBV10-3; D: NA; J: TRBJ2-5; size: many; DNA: TGTGCCATCAGTGAGCCAAAATTTCAAGAGACCCAGTACTTC; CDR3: CAISEPKFQETQYF
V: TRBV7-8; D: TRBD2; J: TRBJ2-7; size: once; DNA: TGTGCCAGCAGCCCGGGAGGCCACGAGCAGTACTTC; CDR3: CASSPGGHEQYF
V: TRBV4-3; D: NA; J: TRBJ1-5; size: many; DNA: TGCGCCAGCAGCCAAGACAGGTATAGCAATCAGCCCCAGCATTTT; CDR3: CASSQDRYSNQPQHF
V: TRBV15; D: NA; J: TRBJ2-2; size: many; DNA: TGTGCCACCAGGGCAGGGTTGCAGGGGAGCACCGGGGAGCTGTTTTTT; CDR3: CATRAGLQGSTGELFF
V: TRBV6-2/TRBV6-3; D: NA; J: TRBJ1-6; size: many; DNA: TGTGCCAGCAGTTACTCGACTCCCGGGGACCATAATTCACCCCTCCACTTT; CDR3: CASSYSTPGDHNSPLHF
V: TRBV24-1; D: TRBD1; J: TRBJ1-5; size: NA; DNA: TGTGCCACCAGCCCGACAGGGTTTCAGCCCCAGCATTTT; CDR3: CATSPTGFQPQHF
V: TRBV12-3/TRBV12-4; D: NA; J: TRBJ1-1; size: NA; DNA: TGTGCCAGCAGTTTGGGGGCAGGAGGTGAAGCTTTCTTT; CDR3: CASSLGAGGEAFF
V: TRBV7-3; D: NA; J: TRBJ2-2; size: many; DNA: TGTGCCAGCAGCTTAACGTCAGGGGTTGAAACCGGGGAGCTGTTTTTT; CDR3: CASSLTSGVETGELFF
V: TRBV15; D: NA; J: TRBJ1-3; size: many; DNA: TGTGCCACCAGCACTGGGAGGTTAGGAAACACCATATATTTT; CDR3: CATSTGRLGNTIYF
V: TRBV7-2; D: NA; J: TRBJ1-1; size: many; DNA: TGTGCCAGCAGCTTTCGAGGTTCGCCGGCTTTCTTT; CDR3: CASSFRGSPAFF
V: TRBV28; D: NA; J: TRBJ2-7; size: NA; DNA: TGTGCCAGCAGTTTCGTATTAGTCCGTCCCTCCTACGAGCAGTACTTC; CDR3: CASSFVLVRPSYEQYF
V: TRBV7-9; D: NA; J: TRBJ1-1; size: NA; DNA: TGTGCCAGCAGCTTGGGGGGGGACGGCCTGCAGTTT; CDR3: CASSLGGDGLQF
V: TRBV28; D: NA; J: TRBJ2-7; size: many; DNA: TGTGCCAGCAGTTTCCCCCATCTCAACAGGGCAGGATCCTACGAGCAGTACTTC; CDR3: CASSFPHLNRAGSYEQYF
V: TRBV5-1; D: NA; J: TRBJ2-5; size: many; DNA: TGCGCCAGCAGCCGGACTACCCCGTACCAAGAGACCCAGTACTTC; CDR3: CASSRTTPYQETQYF
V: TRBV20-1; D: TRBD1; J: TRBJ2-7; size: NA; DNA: TGCAGTGCGGCTGGACAGGGCCTCTACGAGCAGTACTTC; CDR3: CSAAGQGLYEQYF
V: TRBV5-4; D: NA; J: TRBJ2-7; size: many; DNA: TGTGCCAGCAGCTTGGGACTGGAAACCTACGAGCAGTACTTC; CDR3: CASSLGLETYEQYF
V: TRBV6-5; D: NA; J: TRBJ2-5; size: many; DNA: TGTGCCAGCAGTTATACCGGGGCTGTGGAGACCCAGTACTTC; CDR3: CASSYTGAVETQYF
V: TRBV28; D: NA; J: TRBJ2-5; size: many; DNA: TGTGCCAGCATCTTCGCGGGTCAAGAGACCCAGTACTTC; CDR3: CASIFAGQETQYF
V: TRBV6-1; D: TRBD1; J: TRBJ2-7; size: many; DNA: TGTGCCAGCAACCCGCAGGGGGACGAGCAGTACTTC; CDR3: CASNPQGDEQYF
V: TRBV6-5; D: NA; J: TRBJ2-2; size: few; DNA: TGTGCCAGCAGTTCGGACCTATCGAGCACCGGGGAGCTGTTTTTT; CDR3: CASSSDLSSTGELFF
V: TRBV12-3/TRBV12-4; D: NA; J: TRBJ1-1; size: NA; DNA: TGTGCCAGCAGTGAACTTGGATGGGGAGCTTTCTTT; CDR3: CASSELGWGAFF